These T cell receptor beta chains were read from a single sample in a study of regulatory T cells in long-lasting Graves disease. MiXCR was run by TCRdb on the multiplex PCR reads, yielding one entry per CDR3 protein. This table holds more than 350,000 distinct CDR3 sequences, about 15% found once. These data were also reused for a study on T cells in Graves' hyperthyroidism and ophthalmopathy.

Source: peripheral blood mononuclear cells (PBMCs), taken at new diagnosis, from a patient treated with antithyroid drugs. These TCRs come from a woman aged 25 to 39 with Graves disease. The CDR3 runs from the conserved cysteine through the conserved F or W. D genes are given only for firm matches. Clone size appears in some rows only: once, few, many, or a class for an expanded clone.

size: many
D: .
J: TRBJ2-1
V: TRBV12-3/TRBV12-4
CDR3: CASSFDSSYNEQFF
DNA: TGTGCCAGCAGTTTTGACAGCTCCTACAATGAGCAGTTCTTC

size: many
D: .
J: TRBJ1-2
V: TRBV20-1
CDR3: CSARVPRADRGGDYGYTF
DNA: TGCAGTGCTAGGGTCCCCCGGGCAGACCGAGGTGGTGACTATGGCTACACCTTC

size: many
D: .
J: TRBJ2-1
V: TRBV30
CDR3: CAWGGIPNEQFF
DNA: TGTGCCTGGGGCGGGATTCCCAATGAGCAGTTCTTC

size: few
D: .
J: TRBJ1-2
V: TRBV18
CDR3: CASSSSTGDYGCTF
DNA: TGTGCCAGCTCTTCCTCGACGGGGGACTATGGCTGCACCTTC

size: many
D: .
J: TRBJ1-1
V: TRBV20-1
CDR3: CSARGQAETEAFF
DNA: TGCAGTGCTAGAGGACAGGCGGAGACTGAAGCTTTCTTT

size: .
D: .
J: TRBJ2-1
V: TRBV7-9
CDR3: CASSHAEGIGNEQFF
DNA: TGTGCCAGCAGTCACGCAGAGGGGATTGGGAATGAGCAGTTCTTC

size: .
D: .
J: TRBJ2-7
V: TRBV5-5
CDR3: CASSPTITPGPYEQYF
DNA: TGTGCCAGCAGCCCTACCATTACCCCAGGCCCCTACGAGCAGTACTTC

size: many
D: .
J: TRBJ2-7
V: TRBV4-1
CDR3: CASSQVGTPSSEQYF
DNA: TGCGCCAGCAGCCAAGTTGGGACCCCCTCATCCGAGCAGTACTTC

size: .
D: .
J: TRBJ2-1
V: TRBV6-1
CDR3: CASNRGNQYNEQFF
DNA: TGTGCCAGCAATCGAGGGAACCAATACAATGAGCAGTTCTTC

size: many
D: .
J: TRBJ1-3
V: TRBV2
CDR3: CASSSGNSGNTIYF
DNA: TGTGCCAGCAGTAGCGGTAACTCTGGAAACACCATATATTTT

size: many
D: .
J: TRBJ2-3
V: TRBV27
CDR3: CASSLLATDTQYF
DNA: TGTGCCAGCAGCCTCTTAGCAACAGATACGCAGTATTTT

size: few
D: .
J: TRBJ1-4
V: TRBV19
CDR3: CASSPGNSAGEKLFF
DNA: TGTGCCAGTAGTCCCGGAAATTCGGCGGGGGAAAAACTGTTTTTT

size: few
D: .
J: TRBJ1-5
V: TRBV6-1
CDR3: CASSEVRGYQPQHF
DNA: TGTGCCAGCAGTGAGGTAAGGGGATATCAGCCCCAGCATTTT

size: .
D: .
J: TRBJ2-6
V: TRBV4-2
CDR3: CASSQERHIGANVLTF
DNA: TGTGCCAGCAGCCAAGAACGCCACATAGGGGCCAACGTCCTGACTTTC

size: many
D: TRBD1
J: TRBJ2-3
V: TRBV12-5
CDR3: CASGLTTGGSADTQYF
DNA: TGTGCTAGTGGTTTGACGACAGGGGGTAGCGCAGATACGCAGTATTTT

size: many
D: .
J: TRBJ1-2
V: TRBV28
CDR3: CASSLLAEGYGYTF
DNA: TGTGCCAGCAGTTTATTGGCGGAGGGCTATGGCTACACCTTC

size: many
D: .
J: TRBJ2-3
V: TRBV11-3
CDR3: CASSVREADTQYF
DNA: TGTGCCAGCAGCGTCAGAGAAGCAGATACGCAGTATTTT

size: many
D: .
J: TRBJ1-4
V: TRBV6-1
CDR3: CASSERGKAEKLFF
DNA: TGTGCCAGCAGTGAAAGAGGGAAGGCGGAAAAACTGTTTTTT

size: .
D: TRBD2
J: TRBJ2-4
V: TRBV15
CDR3: CATSRPQPPGSPGRVKNIQYF
DNA: TGTGCCACCAGCAGACCACAACCTCCAGGGTCCCCTGGGAGGGTCAAAAACATTCAGTACTTC

size: many
D: .
J: TRBJ2-1
V: TRBV5-6
CDR3: CASSLSGSFPYNEQFF
DNA: TGTGCCAGCAGCTTGTCGGGGTCCTTCCCCTACAATGAGCAGTTCTTC

size: .
D: TRBD1
J: TRBJ2-7
V: TRBV29-1
CDR3: CSVRPGGSYEQYF
DNA: TGCAGCGTTCGTCCAGGGGGCTCCTACGAGCAGTACTTC

size: many
D: TRBD2
J: TRBJ2-1
V: TRBV30
CDR3: CAWSWRLAESDEQFF
DNA: TGTGCCTGGAGTTGGCGACTAGCTGAGTCCGATGAGCAGTTCTTC

size: many
D: .
J: TRBJ1-1
V: TRBV13
CDR3: CASSLGLGFAEAFF
DNA: TGTGCCAGCAGCTTAGGCTTAGGGTTCGCTGAAGCTTTCTTT

size: many
D: .
J: TRBJ2-7
V: TRBV28
CDR3: CASSPLAISSYEQYF
DNA: TGTGCCAGCAGCCCACTAGCTATTAGCTCCTACGAGCAGTACTTC

size: many
D: TRBD2
J: TRBJ2-7
V: TRBV28
CDR3: CASSSSGYSYEQYF
DNA: TGTGCCAGTTCGAGTAGCGGGTACTCCTACGAGCAGTACTTC

size: many
D: .
J: TRBJ2-3
V: TRBV6-5
CDR3: CASSSDLFTDTQYF
DNA: TGTGCCAGCAGTTCAGACTTGTTCACAGATACGCAGTATTTT

size: many
D: .
J: TRBJ2-7
V: TRBV20-1
CDR3: CSARDLYYEQYF
DNA: TGCAGTGCTAGGGACCTGTATTACGAGCAGTACTTC

size: few
D: .
J: TRBJ2-1
V: TRBV20-1
CDR3: CSAGYGPNEQFF
DNA: TGCAGTGCGGGGTACGGCCCCAATGAGCAGTTCTTC

size: .
D: TRBD2
J: TRBJ2-7
V: TRBV24-1
CDR3: CATSDSGGRDSYEQYF
DNA: TGTGCCACCAGTGACTCAGGCGGGAGGGACTCCTACGAGCAGTACTTC

size: .
D: .
J: TRBJ2-2
V: TRBV5-6
CDR3: CASSWGRGGELFF
DNA: TGTGCCAGCAGCTGGGGCCGGGGCGGGGAGCTGTTTTTT

size: many
D: .
J: TRBJ2-2
V: TRBV6-1
CDR3: CAIREYTGELFF
DNA: TGTGCCATCAGGGAGTACACCGGGGAGCTGTTTTTT

size: .
D: .
J: TRBJ2-5
V: TRBV29-1
CDR3: CSVEKGPTQYF
DNA: TGCAGCGTTGAAAAGGGACCGACCCAGTACTTC

size: many
D: TRBD1
J: TRBJ1-5
V: TRBV27
CDR3: CASSLSAPQGEEGQPQHF
DNA: TGTGCCAGCAGTTTATCGGCCCCACAGGGGGAGGAGGGTCAGCCCCAGCATTTT

size: many
D: TRBD2
J: TRBJ2-3
V: TRBV13
CDR3: CASSLGLAGVDTQYF
DNA: TGTGCCAGCAGCCTGGGACTAGCGGGAGTCGATACGCAGTATTTT

size: many
D: TRBD2
J: TRBJ2-7
V: TRBV11-2
CDR3: CASASGMEQYF
DNA: TGTGCCAGCGCTAGCGGGATGGAGCAGTACTTC

size: .
D: .
J: TRBJ1-2
V: TRBV7-9
CDR3: CASSRKTTENYGYTF
DNA: TGTGCCAGCAGCCGAAAGACGACAGAGAACTATGGCTACACCTTC

size: many
D: TRBD1
J: TRBJ2-1
V: TRBV4-1
CDR3: CASSQETQGVEQFF
DNA: TGCGCCAGCAGCCAAGAGACACAGGGGGTTGAGCAGTTCTTC

size: .
D: .
J: TRBJ2-2
V: TRBV19
CDR3: CASSIMWRGTGELFF
DNA: TGTGCCAGTAGTATTATGTGGCGGGGCACCGGGGAGCTGTTTTTT

size: many
D: .
J: TRBJ1-1
V: TRBV19
CDR3: CASSISARGTEAFF
DNA: TGTGCCAGTAGTATTTCCGCTAGGGGCACTGAAGCTTTCTTT

size: once
D: .
J: TRBJ1-3
V: TRBV6-1
CDR3: CASMGTGNTIYF
DNA: TGTGCCAGCATGGGGACTGGAAACACCATATATTTT

size: .
D: TRBD1
J: TRBJ2-1
V: TRBV30
CDR3: CAWNRGFFDEQFF
DNA: TGTGCCTGGAACAGGGGATTTTTCGATGAGCAGTTCTTC

size: .
D: .
J: TRBJ1-4
V: TRBV5-1
CDR3: CASATGSTNEKLFF
DNA: TGCGCCAGTGCGACAGGTTCAACTAATGAAAAACTGTTTTTT

size: few
D: TRBD1
J: TRBJ1-2
V: TRBV19
CDR3: CASERAPEEGQGVTF
DNA: TGTGCCAGCGAAAGGGCCCCTGAGGAGGGACAGGGGGTCACCTTC

size: many
D: TRBD1
J: TRBJ2-1
V: TRBV28
CDR3: CASSSQRQGSYNEQFF
DNA: TGTGCCAGCAGTTCCCAACGACAGGGATCCTACAATGAGCAGTTCTTC

size: once
D: .
J: TRBJ2-1
V: TRBV18
CDR3: CASSPGIPPGLDYNEQFF
DNA: TGTGCCAGCTCACCGGGAATACCACCGGGACTGGACTACAATGAGCAGTTCTTC

size: few
D: TRBD1
J: TRBJ2-3
V: TRBV24-1
CDR3: CATRGQGVQYF
DNA: TGTGCCACGAGGGGACAGGGGGTTCAGTATTTT

size: many
D: TRBD1
J: TRBJ1-6
V: TRBV6-1
CDR3: CASRLDRDITGSPLHF
DNA: TGTGCCAGCAGACTTGACAGGGACATAACGGGTTCACCCCTCCACTTT

size: few
D: TRBD1
J: TRBJ2-5
V: TRBV4-2
CDR3: CASSQDLVGQLAEQYF
DNA: TGTGCCAGCAGCCAAGATCTTGTGGGACAGCTTGCGGAGCAGTACTTC

size: .
D: .
J: TRBJ2-5
V: TRBV5-1
CDR3: CASSLGPRETQYF
DNA: TGCGCCAGCAGCTTGGGCCCCCGGGAGACCCAGTACTTC

size: .
D: TRBD1
J: TRBJ2-7
V: TRBV5-1
CDR3: CASSYGQGAAEQYF
DNA: TGCGCCAGCAGCTATGGACAGGGGGCGGCCGAGCAGTACTTC

size: many
D: .
J: TRBJ1-5
V: TRBV2
CDR3: CASSQTDSNQPQHF
DNA: TGTGCCAGCAGCCAGACAGATTCTAATCAGCCCCAGCATTTT

size: many
D: .
J: TRBJ2-3
V: TRBV27
CDR3: CASSLWGGPTDTQYF
DNA: TGTGCCAGCAGTTTATGGGGGGGGCCCACAGATACGCAGTATTTT

size: many
D: TRBD2
J: TRBJ2-5
V: TRBV20-1
CDR3: CSAKRLAGESETQYF
DNA: TGCAGTGCCAAACGACTAGCGGGAGAGTCAGAGACCCAGTACTTC

size: many
D: TRBD1
J: TRBJ2-7
V: TRBV2
CDR3: CASNTPGTVSYEQYF
DNA: TGTGCCAGCAATACTCCCGGGACAGTCTCCTACGAGCAGTACTTC

size: many
D: .
J: TRBJ1-6
V: TRBV11-2
CDR3: CASSPRTQGNSPLHF
DNA: TGTGCCAGCAGCCCCCGGACACAAGGGAATTCACCCCTCCACTTT

size: many
D: .
J: TRBJ1-5
V: TRBV30
CDR3: CAWSVRRAPNQPQHF
DNA: TGTGCCTGGAGTGTACGTCGCGCCCCAAATCAGCCCCAGCATTTT

size: many
D: .
J: TRBJ2-4
V: TRBV7-9
CDR3: CASSPGPLLLAKNIQYF
DNA: TGTGCCAGCAGCCCGGGGCCTCTTTTACTAGCCAAAAACATTCAGTACTTC

size: few
D: TRBD2
J: TRBJ2-5
V: TRBV20-1
CDR3: CSARNLAGTETQYF
DNA: TGCAGTGCTAGAAACTTAGCGGGAACTGAGACCCAGTACTTC

size: many
D: TRBD2
J: TRBJ2-3
V: TRBV12-3/TRBV12-4
CDR3: CASRRSPGLAAWGPDTQYF
DNA: TGTGCCAGCAGGCGATCCCCGGGACTAGCGGCATGGGGGCCAGATACGCAGTATTTT